Following are 7 T cell receptor beta chains from one sample sequenced in a study of T cells in Graves' hyperthyroidism and ophthalmopathy. Amplified TCR beta CDR3 regions came from RNA transcripts. The HTBI primer set was used in a first-round RT-PCR of the TCR CDR3. One entry per CDR3 protein results from TCRdb running MiXCR on the multiplex PCR reads. The top ten clones hold less than 20% of a sample with about 380,000 distinct CDR3 sequences, roughly 15% of them seen once. The specimen was blood. The origin of the receptors is a woman aged 25 to 39 with Graves' ophthalmopathy.

This clonotype was recorded many times. The chain combines TRBV7-6 with TRBJ2-5, with a weak D call TRBD2 (5 bases). The CDR3 is 14 amino acids. The V end was cut by 1 base, the J end by 5 bases, with 11 bases between. Germline-derived CDR1 and CDR2 are SGHVS and FNYEAQ. This CDR3 is CASSLEGRVETQYF. In DNA, the CDR3 is TGTGCCAGCAGCTTAGAAGGGCGGGTGGAGACCCAGTACTTC.

This clonotype was observed at least ten times. The rearrangement uses TRBV27 and TRBJ1-5, with D perhaps TRBD1 (5 bases). V lost 3 bases to trimming and J lost 6 bases, with 9 bases between them. CDR1 is MNHEY, CDR2 SMNVEV, per germline (reference sequence). The CDR3 runs to 13 residues. In nucleotides, the CDR3 is TGTGCCAGCAGTTTTTCGGGGGGTCAGCCCCAGCATTTT. Amino acids: CASSFSGGQPQHF.

This clonotype has at least ten counts. The rearrangement joins TRBV18 to TRBJ2-1; D call uncertain. V was cut by 2 bases and J by 7 bases, with 9 bases left in between. Germline V gives CDR1 KGHSH, CDR2 LQKENI. This CDR3 contains 13 residues. The CDR3 sequence is CASSPVEGNEQFF. In DNA, the CDR3 is TGTGCCAGCTCACCAGTGGAAGGGAATGAGCAGTTCTTC.

This clonotype was seen ten or more times. The chain's CDR3 is CSAQSFRGNTEAFF. As DNA, the CDR3 is TGCAGTGCACAAAGCTTTCGGGGGAACACTGAAGCTTTCTTT. The rearrangement uses TRBV20-1 and TRBJ1-1, with D hard to call. V was trimmed by 6 bases and J by 1 base, leaving 15 bases between them. This CDR3 region has 14 residues. CDR1 DFQATT and CDR2 SNEGSKA come from the germline V gene (reference sequence).

This clonotype came up many times. This sequence joins TRBV20-1 and TRBJ2-3; D may correspond to TRBD1 or TRBD2 (6 bases each). The length of the CDR3 is 14 residues. V was shortened by 5 bases and J by 2 bases, with 14 bases between the two germline ends. CDR1 and CDR2 from the germline V gene are DFQATT and SNEGSKA (reference sequence). This CDR3 is CSARGTPFTDTQYF. The CDR3 region has the DNA TGCAGTGCTCGCGGGACACCATTCACAGATACGCAGTATTTT.

The chain recombines TRBV4-1 with TRBJ2-3, with 7 bases that match TRBD2. After removal of 0 bases from V and 1 base from J, the junction contained 13 bases not matched to a gene. The CDR3 is 19 amino acids. Germline V gene lookup returns CDR1 MGHRA and CDR2 YSYEKL. The CDR3 bases are TGCGCCAGCAGCCAAGATTTGACGGGGGGATCTTTCGGCACAGATACGCAGTATTTT. This sequence encodes CASSQDLTGGSFGTDTQYF.

This clonotype was seen repeatedly, ten times or more. The CDR3 region has the DNA TGCGCCAGCAGCAGAACAGGGGGAACCAGCACCGGGGAGCTGTTTTTT. Translation gives CASSRTGGTSTGELFF. V is TRBV5-1 and J is TRBJ2-2, with 8 nucleotides matching TRBD1. Unmatched junction bases numbered 9, after V lost 4 bases and J lost 4 bases. The CDR3 loop spans 16 amino acids. CDR1 and CDR2 from the germline V gene are SGHRS and YFSETQ. Full variable domain (rest looked up from reference TRBV5-1 and TRBJ2-2): KAGVTQTPRYLIKTRGQQVTLSCSPISGHRSVSWYQQTPGQGLQFLFEYFSETQRNKGNFPGRFSGRQFSNSRSEMNVSTLELGDSALYLCASSRTGGTSTGELFFGEGSRLTVL.